These 9 T cell receptor beta chains originate from one sample sequenced in a study of blood T cell repertoires in COVID-19. TCRdb keeps only in-frame clones here, not all; method: immunoSEQ multiplex PCR. In the table there are around 150,000 clones, 85% to 90% of which are singletons. The sequencing sample was made of peripheral blood. Receptors were obtained from a man aged 50 to 59 with active or convalescent COVID-19.

The V gene is TRBV28, the J gene TRBJ2-3, with 9 positions matching TRBD2. After removal of 6 bases from V and 1 base from J, the junction contained 11 bases not matched to a gene. The germline V gene encodes CDR1 MDHEN and CDR2 SYDVKM. The length of the CDR3 is 17 residues. CDR3 sequence reads: CASSAGAGGPGTDTQYF. DNA of the CDR3: TGTGCCAGCAGCGCCGGGGCGGGAGGGCCCGGCACAGATACGCAGTATTTT.

This clone was picked up a small number of times. V is TRBV4-1 and J is TRBJ1-1, with D unclear. The germline V gene has CDR1 MGHRA and CDR2 YSYEKL. CDR3 length equals 15 residues. V lost 2 bases, J lost 1 base, and 11 bases lay in between. CDR3 nucleotides: TGCGCCAGCAGCCAAAGGCAGGCTGAGAACACTGAAGCTTTCTTT. It codes for CASSQRQAENTEAFF.

The rearrangement uses TRBV7-6 and TRBJ2-1; 8 bases align to TRBD1. CDR1 is SGHVS, CDR2 FNYEAQ, per germline. The CDR3 spans 14 residues. Trimming removed 5 bases from V and 9 bases from J; junction bases left unmatched: 9. The CDR3: CASSQGQASGEQFF. The DNA of the CDR3 is TGTGCCAGCAGCCAGGGACAGGCCTCAGGTGAGCAGTTCTTC.

The rearrangement uses TRBV9 and TRBJ1-1, with D perhaps TRBD1 (5 bases). This CDR3 comprises 15 residues. Germline loops: CDR1 SGDLS, CDR2 YYNGEE. V lost 0 bases to trimming and J lost 1 base, with 10 bases between them. The DNA for the CDR3 is TGTGCCAGCAGCGTAGGGGGCTTACAGAACACTGAAGCTTTCTTT. Translated: CASSVGGLQNTEAFF. The entire variable domain, with the rest obtained from reference TRBV9 and TRBJ1-1, is as follows: DSGVTQTPKHLITATGQRVTLRCSPRSGDLSVYWYQQSLDQGLQFLIQYYNGEERAKGNILERFSAQQFPDLHSELNLSSLELGDSALYFCASSVGGLQNTEAFFGQGTRLTVV.

Of note for this clone: One end of the junction fails to match germline, which may point to a read error. This chain links TRBV18 with TRBJ2-7, with a possible D match to TRBD2 (6 bases). The germline CDR1 and CDR2 sequences are KGHSH and LQKENI. This CDR3 is 13 amino acids long. The CDR3 DNA sequence: TGTGCCAGCTCACCACACGCGCGGGACCCCCTTTTTTTC. The encoded protein is CASSPHARDPLFF. Filled out from reference TRBV18 and TRBJ2-7, the complete variable domain reads NAGVMQNPRHLVRRRGQEARLRCSPMKGHSHVYWYRQLPEEGLKFMVYLQKENIIDESGMPKERFSAEFPKEGPSILRIQQVVRGDSAAYFCASSPHARDPLFFGPGTRLTVT.

Only a few counts were recorded for this clone. The chain joins TRBV6-5 to TRBJ2-1; no reliable D call. V lost 6 bases to trimming and J lost 9 bases, with 15 bases between them. This CDR3 has 13 residues. Germline values: CDR1 MNHEY, CDR2 SVGAGI. The CDR3 loop is CASSIERPGEQFF. The CDR3 DNA sequence: TGTGCCAGCAGCATCGAGCGTCCGGGTGAGCAGTTCTTC.

The chain combines TRBV7-2 with TRBJ2-1, with TRBD2 as a possible D gene (5 bases). CDR3 length equals 14 residues. The V gene lost 6 bases and the J gene lost 9 bases, with 18 bases spanning the gap. Germline V lookup: CDR1 SGHTA, CDR2 FQGNSA. The CDR3 DNA sequence: TGTGCCAGCAGGGTGGCGGGCCCCCGGGGTGAGCAGTTCTTC. Residues: CASRVAGPRGEQFF. The full variable domain, completed using reference TRBV7-2 and TRBJ2-1, is GAGVSQSPSNKVTEKGKDVELRCDPISGHTALYWYRQSLGQGLEFLIYFQGNSAPDKSGLPSDRFSAERTGGSVSTLTIQRTQQEDSAVYLCASRVAGPRGEQFFGPGTRLTVL.

This clone was picked up one time. V usage is TRBV2 and J usage is TRBJ1-1, with TRBD1 identical over 7 bases. Germline trimming cut 8 bases from V and 1 base from J; bases unmatched to any gene: 4. The CDR3 length is 13 residues. CDR1 and CDR2 from the germline V gene are SNHLY and FYNNEI. CDR3 DNA: TGTGCCAGCGGGACAGATTCGAACACTGAAGCTTTCTTT. Encoded protein: CASGTDSNTEAFF.

This chain connects TRBV5-4 to TRBJ1-2, with D hard to call. Germline loops: CDR1 SGHNT, CDR2 YYREEE (reference sequence). The CDR3 covers 14 residues. The V and J ends lost 4 bases and 10 bases respectively, with 20 bases between them. CDR3: CASSPKGGMRVYTF. The CDR3 coding sequence is TGTGCCAGCAGCCCTAAGGGAGGGATGAGAGTCTACACCTTC.